The rows below give T cell receptor beta chains drawn from one sample of a study of blood T cell repertoires in COVID-19. The assay was immunoSEQ multiplex PCR, and TCRdb's table has in-frame clones only and misses some. The sample carries about 140,000 clones, 76% recorded once. The source material was peripheral blood. Receptor source: an elderly woman with active or convalescent COVID-19. CDR3s include the opening cysteine and the closing phenylalanine or tryptophan. Each record gives: V gene, D gene, J gene, clone size, CDR3 DNA, CDR3 protein. A D gene is named only where the DNA matches it firmly. Size tells how often a clone was seen (once, few, many) or the class of an expanded clone, and some rows leave it out.

>TRBV27|-|TRBJ2-2|-
TGTGCCAGCAGTTTAAGGAGGACCGGGGAGCTGTTTTTT
CASSLRRTGELFF
>TRBV15|-|TRBJ2-5|few
TGTGCCACCAGCAGAGATAGGGGATCCAAAGGGACCCAGTACTTC
CATSRDRGSKGTQYF
>TRBV29-1|-|TRBJ1-5|once
TGCAGCGCCCGGGACAACCTCAATCAGCCCCAGCATTTT
CSARDNLNQPQHF
>TRBV7-9|-|TRBJ1-6|-
TGTGCCAGCAGCTTAGGGGCAGAGAATTCACCCCTCCACTTT
CASSLGAENSPLHF
>TRBV4-1|TRBD1|TRBJ1-6|many
TGCGCCAGCAGCCTGTACGCACAGGGGGCATCGGTTAATTCACCCCTCCACTTT
CASSLYAQGASVNSPLHF
>TRBV29-1|-|TRBJ1-2|few
TGCAGCGTTTACGCTAGTTTTCCGGGATCAAATGGCTACACCTTC
CSVYASFPGSNGYTF
>TRBV2|-|TRBJ1-5|-
TGTGCCAGCAGTGTCGGGGCGGCTGCAGGGGTGCCCCAGCATTTT
CASSVGAAAGVPQHF
>TRBV18|TRBD1|TRBJ1-2|-
TGTGCCAGCTCACCAGGTGGACAGGGTGGCGGCTACACCTTC
CASSPGGQGGGYTF
>TRBV6-2/TRBV6-3|-|TRBJ1-5|-
TGTGCCAGCAGTTTAAGACACTGGGGCAATCAGCCCCAGCATTTT
CASSLRHWGNQPQHF
>TRBV5-1|TRBD1|TRBJ2-2|-
TGCGCCAGCAGCTTGACAGGGGGCGCGGGCGGGGAGCTGTTTTTT
CASSLTGGAGGELFF
>TRBV10-2|TRBD1|TRBJ1-6|-
TGCGCCAGCAGTGATTTTCGGACAGGGGATAATTCACCCCTCCACTTT
CASSDFRTGDNSPLHF
>TRBV19|TRBD1|TRBJ2-7|-
TGTGCCAGTAGTCCCGGACAGGGACTCCTCTACGAGCAGTACTTC
CASSPGQGLLYEQYF
>TRBV6-2/TRBV6-3|-|TRBJ1-5|-
TGTGCCAGCAGTTCCACGGGAGGGATTAGCAATCAGCCCCAGCATTTT
CASSSTGGISNQPQHF
>TRBV7-2|-|TRBJ1-2|-
TGTGCCAGCAGCTTAGGGGGGACTCCGAGCAGCTACACCTTC
CASSLGGTPSSYTF
>TRBV28|-|TRBJ1-2|-
TGTGCCAGCACCGAAGGCGGGGAAGCTAACTATGGCTACACCTTC
CASTEGGEANYGYTF
>TRBV15|-|TRBJ1-2|-
TGTGCCACTCAGACACCAGCCCCTAACTATGGCTACACCTTC
CATQTPAPNYGYTF
>TRBV2|-|TRBJ1-1|few
TGTGCCAGCAGTGAAGATCGGGGTAACACTGAAGCTTTCTTT
CASSEDRGNTEAFF
>TRBV30|-|TRBJ2-5|-
TGTGCCTGGCAAAGTAAAACAGGGTTAGGGGAGACCCAGTACTTC
CAWQSKTGLGETQYF
>TRBV28|TRBD1|TRBJ2-1|-
TGTGCCAGCAGTTTATCAGGGGGCAATGAGCAGTTCTTC
CASSLSGGNEQFF
>TRBV18|-|TRBJ2-3|-
TGTGCCAGCTCAGGGGGCTTCGGACAGACAGATACGCAGTATTTT
CASSGGFGQTDTQYF
>TRBV19|-|TRBJ1-2|-
TGTGCCAGTAGTCCTAGACGTGACAGGTCTAACTATGGCTACACCTTC
CASSPRRDRSNYGYTF
>TRBV5-1|TRBD2|TRBJ2-4|-
TGCGCCAGCAGCCCGCGGGGGTGGGAAAACATTCAGTACTTC
CASSPRGWENIQYF
>TRBV19|-|TRBJ2-7|-
TGTGCCAGTTGTTGGGGGGGGCCGGGGAACGAGCAGTACTTC
CASCWGGPGNEQYF
>TRBV6-5|-|TRBJ1-1|-
TGTGCCAGCTGGGCATTTCGTGAAGCTTTCTTT
CASWAFREAFF
>TRBV11-2|-|TRBJ2-3|once
TGTGCCAGCAGCTTAGGGGCAGGGATCCCTAGCACAGATACGCAGTATTTT
CASSLGAGIPSTDTQYF
>TRBV29-1|-|TRBJ1-4|-
TGCAGCGTTGCGATAACGGGTCGGGGGAAACTGTTTTTT
CSVAITGRGKLFF
>TRBV2|-|TRBJ1-1|-
TGTGCCAGCAGTGAGGGGCTGGGAGGGGGGAACACTGAAGCTTTCTTT
CASSEGLGGGNTEAFF
>TRBV5-4|-|TRBJ1-1|few
TGTGCCAGCAGCCAAGGAGGGAGGACTGAAGCTTTCTTT
CASSQGGRTEAFF
>TRBV29-1|-|TRBJ2-3|-
TGCAGCGTTGTTACCGGGGGTAATACGCAGTATTTT
CSVVTGGNTQYF
>TRBV14|-|TRBJ2-3|few
TGTGCCAGCAGCAACCGGGCGGGGTCACGCACAGATACGCAGTATTTT
CASSNRAGSRTDTQYF
>TRBV5-4|TRBD2|TRBJ2-3|-
TGTGCCAGCAGCTTTAGCGGGGGAAATACGCAGTATTTT
CASSFSGGNTQYF
>TRBV5-1|-|TRBJ1-2|few
TGCGCCAGCAGAAGCCCTGCGGGGTCTTATGGCTACACCTTC
CASRSPAGSYGYTF
>TRBV27|-|TRBJ1-3|-
TGTGCCAGCAGTTTGGGCGGACTTGAGGGAAACACCATATATTTT
CASSLGGLEGNTIYF
>TRBV29-1|-|TRBJ2-3|once
TGCAGCGTTGTCCGGGGAGGGGGTACAGATACGCAGTATTTT
CSVVRGGGTDTQYF
>TRBV30|TRBD2|TRBJ2-7|-
TGTGCCTGGAATCGGGTTCGGGGGGAAACCTACGAGCAGTACTTC
CAWNRVRGETYEQYF
>TRBV7-8|-|TRBJ1-2|-
TGTGCCAGCAGCTTAGACAGGTCTGGCTACACCTTC
CASSLDRSGYTF
>TRBV28|TRBD1|TRBJ1-5|-
TGTGCCAGCAGGGGGTCGACAGGGAATATACAGCCCCAGCATTTT
CASRGSTGNIQPQHF
>TRBV5-6|TRBD2|TRBJ2-3|-
TGTGCCAGCAGCTTCAGGAGCGGGGTTAGCACAGATACGCAGTATTTT
CASSFRSGVSTDTQYF
>TRBV28|TRBD1|TRBJ1-1|-
TGTGCCAGCAGTTTATGGAATACAGGGGGAGCTTTCTTT
CASSLWNTGGAFF
>TRBV10-3|-|TRBJ1-4|-
TGTGCCAACATAAGGGGCAGGGGCCCATTAATTGCAACTAATGAAAAACTGTTTTTT
CANIRGRGPLIATNEKLFF
>TRBV19|TRBD2|TRBJ2-3|few
TGTGCCAGTAGTATACTAGCGGGGGGATCCACAGATACGCAGTATTTT
CASSILAGGSTDTQYF
>TRBV18|TRBD1|TRBJ1-5|-
TGTGCCAGCACACAGGGGTTTGGGAGCAATCAGCCCCAGCATTTT
CASTQGFGSNQPQHF
>TRBV10-3|-|TRBJ1-2|-
TGTGCCATCAGTGGGACAGAGCGCTATGGCTACACCTTC
CAISGTERYGYTF
>TRBV28|-|TRBJ2-1|-
TGTGCCAGCAGCTACAGAGGGATGGGCTCCTACAATGAGCAGTTCTTC
CASSYRGMGSYNEQFF
>TRBV27|-|TRBJ2-7|-
TGTGCCAGCAGTCGAGCGGGTCAGGACTACGAGCAGTACTTC
CASSRAGQDYEQYF
>TRBV7-9|-|TRBJ2-7|-
TGTGCCAGCAGCAGCAGAAGAACCGGGGACTCCTACGAGCAGTACTTC
CASSSRRTGDSYEQYF
>TRBV7-9|-|TRBJ2-1|-
TGTGCCAGCAGCTCCCAGAATAAGCAGTTCTTC
CASSSQNKQFF
>TRBV28|-|TRBJ2-3|-
TGTGCCAGCAGCCCACTGGGGGGAAGCACAGATACGCAGTATTTT
CASSPLGGSTDTQYF
>TRBV5-1|TRBD1|TRBJ1-4|-
TGCGCCAGCAGCACCGGGACAGGGATCGAAAAACTGTTTTTT
CASSTGTGIEKLFF
>TRBV30|-|TRBJ1-2|-
TGTGCCTGGACTGGAGGGTACTATGGCTACACCTTC
CAWTGGYYGYTF
>TRBV18|TRBD1|TRBJ1-6|-
TGTGCCAGCTCACCAGGACAGGGGGTTAATTCACCCCTCCACTTT
CASSPGQGVNSPLHF
>TRBV19|TRBD1|TRBJ1-1|-
TGTGCCAGTAGTATTGGGGACAGGGGGATTAAGCCGCTGAACACTGAAGCTTTCTTT
CASSIGDRGIKPLNTEAFF
>TRBV27|TRBD1|TRBJ1-1|-
TGTGCCAGCAGTTACTCACCGGGACAGGGGAACACTGAAGCTTTCTTT
CASSYSPGQGNTEAFF
>TRBV6-2/TRBV6-3|-|TRBJ2-7|-
TGTGCCAGCAGCCCTCTGCGCGGTCCCTCGTACGAGCAGTACTTC
CASSPLRGPSYEQYF
>TRBV10-1|-|TRBJ1-2|-
TGCGCCAGCAGACGACTAGACAGAGCTAACTATGGCTACACCTTC
CASRRLDRANYGYTF
>TRBV3-1/TRBV3-2|-|TRBJ2-7|-
TGTGCCAGCAGCCAAAGAGACATCCGAAGCTCCTACGAGCAGTACTTC
CASSQRDIRSSYEQYF
>TRBV29-1|TRBD1|TRBJ2-4|-
TGCAGCGTTCGTGACAGGGGGCAAGAAAACATTCAGTACTTC
CSVRDRGQENIQYF
>TRBV3-1/TRBV3-2|-|TRBJ2-7|-
TGTGCCAGCAGCCTCCCCCCGACAGGCGAGCAGTACTTC
CASSLPPTGEQYF
>TRBV30|TRBD1|TRBJ1-3|-
TGTGCCTGGGACAGGGGATCTGGAAACACCATATATTTT
CAWDRGSGNTIYF